The 30 T cell receptor beta chains reported below all come from one sample, sequenced in a study of CD8 T cells in ankylosing spondylitis. TCRdb re-called the 5' RACE reads through MiXCR, storing one row per CDR3 protein. This table has 250,000 or so distinct CDR3 sequences, more than 20% appearing once. What was sequenced was blood, either unsorted or a sorted T cell fraction (not recorded which). These TCRs come from a male donor with ankylosing spondylitis or in good health (not recorded which).

This clonotype was seen ten or more times. The V and J genes are TRBV20-1 and TRBJ2-1; TRBD2 aligns across 8 bases. Looked up from germline, CDR1 is DFQATT and CDR2 is SNEGSKA (reference sequence). V trimming: 1 base; J trimming: 10 bases; junction bases outside the gene matches: 6. The CDR3 totals 13 residues. The CDR3 here is CSARAIAGWEQFF. The CDR3 DNA reads as TGCAGTGCTAGAGCCATAGCGGGGTGGGAGCAGTTCTTC.

In nucleotides, the CDR3 is TGTGCCATCAGTATGGGACAGTTAGAGACCCAGTACTTC. Translation: CAISMGQLETQYF. The chain couples TRBV10-3 to TRBJ2-5; TRBD1 aligns across 7 bases. V was clipped by 5 bases and J by 4 bases; unmatched bases: 4. CDR3 length: 13 residues. CDR1 is ENHRY and CDR2 is SYGVKD in the germline V gene.

The rearrangement joins TRBV19 to TRBJ2-7; the D gene is possibly TRBD1 (5 bases). Germline CDR1 LNHDA, CDR2 SQIVND (reference sequence). Trimming stripped 6 bases from V and 3 bases from J, with 12 bases between. The CDR3 consists of 13 residues. The CDR3, as DNA: TGTGCCAGTAGAACAGGAGAAGGCTACGAGCAGTACTTC. This translates into CASRTGEGYEQYF.

In regard to this clonotype: The junction and the germline gene differ at one end; a read error may be behind it. V is TRBV27 and J is TRBJ2-5, with D perhaps TRBD1 or TRBD2 (5 bases each). This CDR3 spans 15 amino acids. From germline, CDR1 is MNHEY and CDR2 SMNVEV (reference sequence). DNA for the CDR3: TGTGCCAGCGGTTTATCGTTGGGGGATCAAGAGACCCAGTACTTC. Protein: CASGLSLGDQETQYF.

J is TRBJ1-5 and V is TRBV6-1, with D maybe TRBD1 (5 bases). The germline V gene encodes CDR1 MNHNS and CDR2 SASEGT. CDR3 length: 13 amino acids. Trimming removed 6 bases from V and 5 bases from J, with 11 bases in between. CDR3 nucleotides: TGTGCCAGCAGAAGACAGAAGGATCAGCCCCAGCATTTT. Its protein product is CASRRQKDQPQHF.

This clonotype was detected many times. This chain uses TRBV20-1 with TRBJ2-3; D gene ambiguous. Trimming cost V 1 base and J 5 bases, with 13 bases left between them. This CDR3 spans 14 amino acids. Germline V gene sequence: CDR1 DFQATT, CDR2 SNEGSKA (reference sequence). CDR3 in DNA: TGCAGTGCTAGAGGGATACGAGGCCTAGATACGCAGTATTTT. This sequence encodes CSARGIRGLDTQYF.

This clonotype came up many times. The chain is built from TRBV10-3 and TRBJ2-7; possible D gene TRBD2, 6 bases. V was cut by 0 bases and J by 9 bases, with 9 bases left in between. The CDR3 covers 12 residues. Germline-derived CDR1 and CDR2 are ENHRY and SYGVKD. CDR3 amino acids: CAISESAEGQYF. The CDR3 DNA reads as TGTGCCATCAGTGAGTCGGCGGAGGGGCAGTACTTC.

This clonotype was observed many times. This chain joins TRBV20-1 and TRBJ2-1, with D unresolved. V was shortened by 3 bases and J by 4 bases, with 4 bases between the two germline ends. There are 11 residues in the CDR3. CDR1 is DFQATT, CDR2 SNEGSKA, per germline (reference sequence). The CDR3 DNA reads TGCAGTGCTAGTTGGTACAATGAGCAGTTCTTC. This sequence encodes CSASWYNEQFF.

Many counts were recorded for this clonotype. The rearrangement links TRBV6-1 to TRBJ1-1, with D unresolved. The CDR3 runs to 13 residues. Germline CDR1 reads MNHNS; CDR2 reads SASEGT. V lost 8 bases, J lost 8 bases, and 18 bases lay in between. CDR3 sequence (DNA): TGTGCCAGCTCTATCGGAGGATTCTGGGAAGCTTTCTTT. It yields the protein CASSIGGFWEAFF.

The J gene is TRBJ2-3, the V gene TRBV4-2, with D possibly TRBD2 on 7 matching bases. Germline CDR1 is LGHNA and CDR2 is YNFKEQ. The CDR3 covers 19 residues. V gave up 4 bases and J gave up 5 bases, with 28 bases separating them. This chain's CDR3 is CASSPSLRGGRMRGDTQYF. The CDR3 DNA sequence: TGTGCCAGCAGCCCCTCTTTGAGGGGGGGCCGAATGCGAGGAGATACGCAGTATTTT.

The rearrangement uses TRBV6-2 or TRBV6-3 and TRBJ2-3; 8 bases are shared with TRBD2. The ends lost 6 bases at V and 5 bases at J; junction bases unmatched: 7. The germline CDR1 and CDR2 sequences are MNHEY and SVGEGT. The CDR3 runs to 14 residues. CDR3 coding DNA: TGTGCCAGCAGCCCGGGACTAGGTGGAGATACGCAGTATTTT. Translated: CASSPGLGGDTQYF.

In this sample, this clonotype turned up many times. The V gene is TRBV20-1, the J gene TRBJ1-2, with D unclear. This CDR3 has 13 residues. Germline CDR1 is DFQATT and CDR2 is SNEGSKA (reference sequence). V lost 0 bases and J 7 bases, leaving 12 bases between the germline ends. CDR3 loop: CSARDGLLIGYTF. The CDR3 DNA reads as TGCAGTGCTAGAGATGGACTCCTTATTGGCTACACCTTC.

A word on this clonotype: One junction end does not reproduce the germline sequence, and a read error may be involved. V is TRBV14 and J is TRBJ2-1; D might be TRBD2 (5 bases). Germline CDR1 is SGHDN and CDR2 is FVKESK. CDR3 length: 12 residues. In DNA form, the CDR3 reads TGTGCCAGCAACCAAATGAGGGATGAGCAGTTCTTC. This encodes CASNQMRDEQFF.

In this sample, this clonotype turned up a few times. The genes are TRBV10-3 and TRBJ1-1; 9 bases match TRBD1. The CDR3 consists of 16 residues. Germline V gene lookup returns CDR1 ENHRY and CDR2 SYGVKD. With 2 bases clipped from V and 0 bases from J, the junction kept 4 bases outside the gene matches. The CDR3 loop is CAISEGTGILNTEAFF. The CDR3 DNA reads TGTGCCATCAGTGAGGGGACAGGGATCTTGAACACTGAAGCTTTCTTT.

This clonotype occurred a few times. The CDR3 loop reads CSARAGGLSSSPKETQYF. CDR3 bases: TGCAGTGCGCGAGCGGGGGGGCTTTCGTCGAGTCCCAAAGAGACCCAGTACTTC. The chain links TRBV20-1 to TRBJ2-5; 10 bases fit TRBD2. V was pared by 6 bases and J by 3 bases, with 19 bases of the junction left unmatched. Looked up from germline, CDR1 is DFQATT and CDR2 is SNEGSKA (reference sequence). The CDR3 length is 18 residues.

This clonotype has a count of ten or more. This chain links TRBV20-1 with TRBJ1-2; D gene ambiguous. Germline-derived CDR1 and CDR2 are DFQATT and SNEGSKA (reference sequence). Trimming removed 0 bases from V and 4 bases from J, with 6 bases in between. The CDR3 length is 12 residues. CDR3 DNA: TGCAGTGCTAGAGATTTTATCTATGGCTACACCTTC. Its translation is CSARDFIYGYTF.

The chain has TRBV12-3 or TRBV12-4 and TRBJ2-1; 12 bases fit TRBD2. The V gene end was trimmed by 2 bases and the J gene end by 4 bases; junction bases not matched to a gene: 0. This CDR3 contains 15 residues. CDR3 DNA sequence: TGTGCCAGCAGTTTAACTAGCGGGGGGTACAATGAGCAGTTCTTC. Translating gives CASSLTSGGYNEQFF.

The CDR3 DNA reads TGTGCCACCAGTGAACGAACCGGGGAGCTGTTTTTT. Its translation: CATSERTGELFF. This chain joins TRBV24-1 and TRBJ2-2; D unclear. The CDR3 consists of 12 residues. CDR1 is KGHDR, CDR2 SFDVKD, per germline. V lost 4 bases and J 5 bases, leaving 4 bases between the germline ends.

The rearrangement links TRBV6-1 to TRBJ1-5, with 8 nucleotides matching TRBD1. Germline lookup yields CDR1 MNHNS and CDR2 SASEGT. This CDR3 is built from 14 residues. Germline trimming cut 6 bases from V and 7 bases from J; bases unmatched to any gene: 8. The CDR3 region is CASRSTTGAQPQHF. CDR3 in DNA: TGTGCCAGCAGATCAACGACAGGGGCACAGCCCCAGCATTTT.

This clonotype was seen at least ten times. This chain connects TRBV6-1 to TRBJ2-2, with D perhaps TRBD2 (6 bases). CDR3 length: 16 amino acids. Germline assignment: CDR1 MNHNS and CDR2 SASEGT. Trimming shortened V by 5 bases and J by 0 bases, and 13 bases separated the two germline ends. CDR3 DNA sequence: TGTGCCAGCAGTCCGCCCGGCGGGGCGAACACCGGGGAGCTGTTTTTT. Translated, it gives CASSPPGGANTGELFF.

The genes are TRBV20-1 and TRBJ2-7; D might be TRBD1 (5 bases). V was cut by 5 bases and J by 0 bases, with 11 bases left in between. Germline V gene sequence: CDR1 DFQATT, CDR2 SNEGSKA (reference sequence). This CDR3 spans 13 amino acids. The CDR3 DNA sequence: TGCAGTGCTTCAACAGGTGGCTCCTACGAGCAGTACTTC. It encodes CSASTGGSYEQYF.

V gene TRBV10-2 combines with J gene TRBJ2-3; TRBD1 might be the D (5 bases). Trimming removed 6 bases at V and 3 bases at J, with 13 bases between. The CDR3 runs to 14 residues. Germline V CDR1 and CDR2: WSHSY, SAAADI. The CDR3 protein is CASRSRVGTDTQYF. Here the CDR3 DNA reads TGCGCCAGCAGATCCAGGGTTGGTACAGATACGCAGTATTTT.

Many counts were recorded for this clonotype. The chain carries TRBV20-1 and TRBJ2-1; TRBD2 might be the D (5 bases). The CDR3 runs 16 residues. Trimming pared 2 bases from V and 0 bases from J, leaving 14 bases between. In germline, CDR1 is DFQATT, CDR2 SNEGSKA (reference sequence). The CDR3 is CSARKLASPSYNEQFF. The CDR3 nucleotides read TGCAGTGCTAGAAAATTGGCTAGCCCCTCCTACAATGAGCAGTTCTTC.

This clonotype was seen ten or more times. The gene calls are TRBV29-1 and TRBJ2-5; the D gene could be TRBD1 or TRBD2 (5 bases each). From germline, CDR1 is SQVTM and CDR2 ANQGSEA. V lost 6 bases, J lost 1 base, and 15 bases lay in between. The CDR3 is 14 amino acids. The CDR3 reads CSVTRGSGQETQYF. The CDR3 DNA sequence: TGCAGCGTGACCCGGGGCTCGGGCCAAGAGACCCAGTACTTC.

This chain links TRBV7-2 with TRBJ2-1; no clear D. The germline gives CDR1 SGHTA, CDR2 FQGNSA. Deletions cut 1 base from V and 7 bases from J, with 8 bases between. The CDR3 totals 13 residues. The CDR3 sequence: CASSLEAWNEQFF. The CDR3 DNA is TGTGCCAGCAGCTTAGAGGCTTGGAATGAGCAGTTCTTC.

This chain links TRBV28 with TRBJ1-2; the match to TRBD1 covers 9 bases. Germline V gives CDR1 MDHEN, CDR2 SYDVKM. CDR3 length equals 15 residues. J lost 5 bases, V lost 5 bases, and 9 bases had no gene match. CDR3 DNA sequence: TGTGCCAGCAGTATCATACAGGGGGCTGGATATGGCTACACCTTC. Its translation: CASSIIQGAGYGYTF.

The J gene is TRBJ2-7, the V gene TRBV5-5; the D gene is possibly TRBD1 (6 bases). CDR1 SGHKS and CDR2 YYEKEE come from the germline V gene (reference sequence). The CDR3 length is 14 residues. The germline V and J ends were trimmed by 1 base and 2 bases, with 10 bases remaining between them. In DNA form, the CDR3 reads TGTGCCAGCAGCTTGTTACAGGGACCCTACGAGCAGTACTTC. Amino acids: CASSLLQGPYEQYF.

In this sample, this clonotype turned up a few times. The chain is built from TRBV29-1 and TRBJ2-7, with a possible D match to TRBD2 (7 bases). Trimming removed 5 bases from V and 0 bases from J, with 11 bases in between. Germline V CDR1 and CDR2: SQVTM, ANQGSEA. This CDR3 has 13 residues. The CDR3 protein is CSVIRGGSYEQYF. Written as DNA, the CDR3 is TGCAGCGTTATAAGGGGGGGCTCCTACGAGCAGTACTTC.

This clonotype has at least ten counts. V is TRBV20-1 and J is TRBJ1-4, with unresolved D. This CDR3 is 12 amino acids long. V was pared by 3 bases and J by 4 bases, with 6 bases between. Germline V gives CDR1 DFQATT, CDR2 SNEGSKA (reference sequence). CDR3 nucleotides: TGCAGTGCTAGGGACGGTAATGAAAAACTGTTTTTT. Translating gives CSARDGNEKLFF.

This clonotype came up many times. The chain carries TRBV5-4 and TRBJ2-2; unclear D gene. Germline lookup yields CDR1 SGHNT and CDR2 YYREEE (reference sequence). V was trimmed by 4 bases and J by 4 bases, leaving 5 bases between them. The CDR3 is 12 residues long. The CDR3 DNA sequence: TGTGCCAGCAGCCCCTTCACCGGGGAGCTGTTTTTT. It yields the protein CASSPFTGELFF.